Each of the 8 T cell receptor beta chains below was sequenced from the same sample in a study of response to subunit inactivated influenza vaccine. TCRdb reanalysed the RT-PCR reads using MiXCR and keeps one entry per CDR3 protein. The sample has 150,000 to 200,000 distinct CDR3 sequences, 11% seen once. The sample consisted of non-naive T cells sorted from PBMCs, taken 45 days after vaccination. Source of these receptors: a man aged 50 or older who received an inactivated influenza vaccine.

This clonotype has a handful of counts. The chain carries TRBV7-2 and TRBJ2-7; 9 bases line up with TRBD1. CDR1 SGHTA and CDR2 FQGNSA come from the germline V gene. The CDR3 length is 15 residues. Losses at the gene ends were 7 bases for V and 4 bases for J; bases not matched to a gene: 11. The CDR3 coding sequence is TGTGCCAGCACCCTAGCGTCGGGACAGGGTTACGAGCAGTACTTC. It yields the protein CASTLASGQGYEQYF.

This clonotype was counted ten times or more. The chain couples TRBV10-3 to TRBJ2-5; either TRBD1 or TRBD2 may fit D (5 bases each). CDR1 and CDR2 from the germline V gene are ENHRY and SYGVKD. This CDR3 contains 14 residues. V lost 3 bases and J lost 2, with 10 bases in between. The CDR3 nucleotides are TGTGCCATCAGTGAAGGGACGAAACAAGAGACCCAGTACTTC. It encodes CAISEGTKQETQYF.

The CDR3 loop is CASSLNSGEQYF. The DNA of the CDR3 is TGTGCCAGCAGCTTAAATTCGGGCGAGCAGTACTTC. The V call is TRBV7-8, the J call TRBJ2-7; D remains unclear. V lost 2 bases to trimming and J lost 6 bases, with 8 bases between them. Per germline, CDR1 SGHVS and CDR2 FQNEAQ. The CDR3 loop spans 12 amino acids.

This clonotype was seen ten or more times. This chain connects TRBV7-8 to TRBJ1-5; 7 bases line up with TRBD1. The germline V gene encodes CDR1 SGHVS and CDR2 FQNEAQ. Unmatched junction bases numbered 5, after V lost 3 bases and J lost 0 bases. The CDR3 contains 16 residues. The CDR3 DNA is TGTGCCAGCAGCTTCTCCAGGGGGGGTAGCAATCAGCCCCAGCATTTT. Translated: CASSFSRGGSNQPQHF.

Here the CDR3 reads CSARDTRGSTEAFF. CDR3 DNA: TGCAGTGCTAGAGATACGCGGGGGAGCACTGAAGCTTTCTTT. This chain links TRBV20-1 with TRBJ1-1; possible D gene TRBD1, 5 bases. The germline V gene has CDR1 DFQATT and CDR2 SNEGSKA (reference sequence). V lost 0 bases and J lost 4, with 12 bases in between. The CDR3 has 14 residues.

V gene TRBV12-3 or TRBV12-4 combines with J gene TRBJ2-5; no reliable D call. This CDR3 region has 12 residues. V was cut by 5 bases and J by 5 bases, with 9 bases left in between. CDR3 bases: TGTGCCAGCAGTACCGCCCTTGAGACCCAGTACTTC. This gives the protein CASSTALETQYF.

This clonotype was recorded many times. The chain carries TRBV20-1 and TRBJ2-1, with 8 bases that match TRBD1. Germline CDR1 and CDR2: DFQATT and SNEGSKA (reference sequence). With 5 bases clipped from V and 4 bases from J, the junction kept 7 bases outside the gene matches. The CDR3 is made up of 14 amino acids. The CDR3 here is CSAARQGIYNEQFF. The CDR3 nucleotides read TGCAGTGCTGCCCGACAGGGGATTTACAATGAGCAGTTCTTC.

As to this clonotype: The junction does not match germline at one end; this may be a read error. The gene calls are TRBV29-1 and TRBJ2-1, with 11 bases aligning to TRBD2. This CDR3 comprises 15 residues. CDR1 and CDR2 from the germline V gene are SQVTM and ANQGSEA. CDR3 region: CGVELAGDTNNEQFF. The CDR3 nucleotides are TGCGGCGTTGAACTAGCGGGAGATACTAACAATGAGCAGTTCTTC.